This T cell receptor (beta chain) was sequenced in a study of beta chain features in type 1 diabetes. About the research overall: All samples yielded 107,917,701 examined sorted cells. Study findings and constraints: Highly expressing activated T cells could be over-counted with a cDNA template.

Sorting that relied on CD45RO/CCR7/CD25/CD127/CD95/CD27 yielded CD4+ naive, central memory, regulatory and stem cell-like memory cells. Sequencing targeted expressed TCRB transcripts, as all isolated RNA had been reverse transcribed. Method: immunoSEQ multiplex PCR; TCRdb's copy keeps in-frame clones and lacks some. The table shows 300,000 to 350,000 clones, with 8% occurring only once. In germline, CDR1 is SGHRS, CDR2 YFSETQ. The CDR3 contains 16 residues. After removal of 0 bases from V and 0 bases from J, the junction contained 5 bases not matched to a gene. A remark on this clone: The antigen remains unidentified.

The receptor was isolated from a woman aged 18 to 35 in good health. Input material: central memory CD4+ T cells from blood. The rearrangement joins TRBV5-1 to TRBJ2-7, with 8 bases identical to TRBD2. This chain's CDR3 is CASSLVPSGSSYEQYF. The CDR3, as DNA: TGCGCCAGCAGCTTGGTACCCAGCGGGAGCTCCTACGAGCAGTACTTC.